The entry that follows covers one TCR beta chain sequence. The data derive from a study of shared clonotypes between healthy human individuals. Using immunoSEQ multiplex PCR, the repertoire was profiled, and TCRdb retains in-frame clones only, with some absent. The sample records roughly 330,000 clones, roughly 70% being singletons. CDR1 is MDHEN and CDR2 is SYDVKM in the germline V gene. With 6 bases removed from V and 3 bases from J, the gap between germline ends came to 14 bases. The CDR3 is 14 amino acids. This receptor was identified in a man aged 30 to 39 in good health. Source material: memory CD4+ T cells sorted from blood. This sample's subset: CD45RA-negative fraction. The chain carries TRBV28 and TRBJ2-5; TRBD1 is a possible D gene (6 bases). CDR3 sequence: CASRGGDSEETQYF. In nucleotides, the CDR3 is TGTGCCAGCAGAGGGGGAGACAGCGAAGAGACCCAGTACTTC.